Here is one T cell receptor beta chain with its context. The antigen remains undetermined. This sample is drawn from a study of CD8+ T cells in alopecia areata. Study-wide results and limits: Any link of baseline CD8+ expansion to response, resting on one nonresponder, remains uncertain. Tofacitinib significantly lowered scalp clonality and expanded CD8+ clones among the top 100.

RNA was extracted and reverse transcribed into cDNA as the sequencing template. The assay was immunoSEQ multiplex PCR, and TCRdb's table has in-frame clones only and misses some. The repertoire holds under 150,000 clones, 60% to 65% seen once, with 5.7% in the top ten. Treatment in this sample: oral pan-JAK inhibitor, 5-10 mg twice daily. There are 13 residues in the CDR3. The germline CDR1 and CDR2 sequences are SQVTM and ANQGSEA. V lost 3 bases, J lost 5 bases, and 13 bases lay in between. Sequenced material: CD4+ T cells sorted from blood, taken at week 4, from a patient treated with tofacitinib. The V call is TRBV29-1, the J call TRBJ2-5; the D gene is possibly TRBD1 (6 bases). This clonotype was obtained from a human donor with alopecia areata. The DNA for the CDR3 is TGCAGCGTTGACCACAGGGTAGGGGAGACCCAGTACTTC. This translates into CSVDHRVGETQYF.